Listed here are 18 T cell receptor beta chains from one sample, sequenced in a study of blood T cell repertoires in COVID-19. Data came from immunoSEQ multiplex PCR; TCRdb stores just in-frame clones and leaves some out. The sample holds around 58,000 clones, approximately 92% seen once. The sample taken for sequencing was peripheral blood. The receptors stem from a human donor with active COVID-19. The donor label of this sample is uncertain.

This clone was recorded once. The rearrangement links TRBV2 to TRBJ1-4; D is unclear. Trimming took off 7 bases at V and 4 bases at J, with 13 bases between the two ends. The CDR3 has 14 amino acids. CDR1 and CDR2 (germline): SNHLY, FYNNEI. The CDR3 DNA follows: TGTGCCAGCACTCTTGGACTCCTTAATGAAAAACTGTTTTTT. This encodes CASTLGLLNEKLFF.

This chain links TRBV7-2 with TRBJ2-7; TRBD1 matches at 7 bases. V lost 5 bases, J lost 4 bases, and 11 bases stayed unmatched. This CDR3 spans 15 amino acids. In germline, CDR1 is SGHTA, CDR2 FQGNSA. DNA of the CDR3: TGTGCCAGCAGCCCAGTGGGACAGTGGAGGTACGAGCAGTACTTC. Its translation is CASSPVGQWRYEQYF.

The chain links TRBV5-6 to TRBJ2-2, with TRBD1 matching 8 bases. Germline CDR1 is SGHDT and CDR2 is YYEEEE. V shed 0 bases, J shed 5 bases, and the junction held 3 bases outside the gene matches. The CDR3 has 15 residues. In DNA form, the CDR3 reads TGTGCCAGCAGCTTGGGGACAGGGAGGACCGGGGAGCTGTTTTTT. Protein sequence: CASSLGTGRTGELFF.

On this clone itself: The junction differs from germline at one of its ends, possibly a read error. The chain carries TRBV29-1 and TRBJ2-1; possibly TRBD2 for D (6 bases). CDR1 is SQVTM, CDR2 ANQGSEA, per germline. The CDR3 length is 11 residues. CDR3 nucleotides: TGCAGCGTAGAAGGGACTTACGAGCAGTTCTTC. The encoded protein is CSVEGTYEQFF.

The V call is TRBV11-2, the J call TRBJ2-1; D may be TRBD1 (6 bases). Deletions cut 7 bases from V and 3 bases from J, with 7 bases between. Germline loops: CDR1 SGHAT, CDR2 FQNNGV. The CDR3 contains 12 residues. DNA for the CDR3: TGTGCCAGCATGGACAGCTACAATGAGCAGTTCTTC. Encoded protein: CASMDSYNEQFF. Combining the CDR3 with reference TRBV11-2 and TRBJ2-1 gives the whole variable domain EAGVAQSPRYKIIEKRQSVAFWCNPISGHATLYWYQQILGQGPKLLIQFQNNGVVDDSQLPKDRFSAERLKGVDSTLKIQPAKLEDSAVYLCASMDSYNEQFFGPGTRLTVL.

The chain couples TRBV11-2 to TRBJ2-1; D is unclear. CDR1 and CDR2 from the germline V gene are SGHAT and FQNNGV. With 5 bases removed from V and 4 bases from J, the gap between germline ends came to 6 bases. This CDR3 is built from 12 residues. The CDR3 region is CASSAQYNEQFF. The CDR3 DNA follows: TGTGCCAGCAGCGCGCAATACAATGAGCAGTTCTTC.

V usage is TRBV19 and J usage is TRBJ1-4; D is possibly TRBD1 (6 bases). Trimming left V 6 bases short and J 6 bases short, with 20 bases between. Germline-derived CDR1 and CDR2 are LNHDA and SQIVND (reference sequence). The CDR3 contains 16 residues. The CDR3 DNA sequence: TGTGCCAGTAGCCCTTCCCGGGGGGCAAGTGATGAAAAACTGTTTTTT. As protein: CASSPSRGASDEKLFF.

The CDR3 sequence is CASSHRGTSGYNEQFF. The CDR3 DNA follows: TGCGCCAGCAGCCACCGCGGGACTAGCGGGTACAATGAGCAGTTCTTC. The chain carries TRBV4-1 and TRBJ2-1, with 12 bases identical to TRBD2. J gave up 4 bases and V 3 bases, and 4 bases lay outside the gene matches. The CDR3 is 16 amino acids. The germline gives CDR1 MGHRA, CDR2 YSYEKL.

This rearrangement joins TRBV5-5 to TRBJ1-1, with 8 bases identical to TRBD1. Germline assignment: CDR1 SGHKS and CDR2 YYEKEE (reference sequence). With V trimmed by 5 bases and J by 3 bases, 18 bases remained unmatched. The length of the CDR3 is 18 residues. CDR3 loop: CASRPFDGQGGFDTEAFF. DNA for the CDR3: TGTGCCAGCAGACCCTTTGACGGACAGGGAGGGTTTGACACTGAAGCTTTCTTT.

The V gene is TRBV12-3 or TRBV12-4, the J gene TRBJ2-3; TRBD1 is a possible D gene (5 bases). Trimming took 6 bases from V and 0 from J, leaving 7 bases between them. The CDR3 spans 13 residues. CDR3 sequence reads: CASRAGSTDTQYF. In DNA, the CDR3 is TGTGCCAGCAGGGCAGGGAGCACAGATACGCAGTATTTT.

This clone has more than one count but fewer than ten. This chain uses TRBV19 with TRBJ1-5; 10 bases match TRBD1. The CDR3 has 14 residues. From germline, CDR1 is LNHDA and CDR2 SQIVND (reference sequence). The V segment lost 6 bases and the J segment 6 bases; nucleotides outside the gene matches: 5. The CDR3 DNA reads TGTGCCAGTAGCGCCGGGACAGGGGCTCAGCCCCAGCATTTT. Residues: CASSAGTGAQPQHF.

CDR3 sequence (DNA): TGTGCCAGCAGTTACCAGGGGGGAAGTGGTGGCTACACCTTC. Encoded protein: CASSYQGGSGGYTF. The rearrangement joins TRBV6-5 to TRBJ1-2; 7 nucleotides align to TRBD1. The V segment lost 2 bases and the J segment 7 bases; nucleotides outside the gene matches: 7. The CDR3 sequence is 14 residues long. CDR1 is MNHEY, CDR2 SVGAGI, per germline.

This clone appeared once. The chain links TRBV7-2 to TRBJ2-1, with 8 nucleotides matching TRBD2. Germline values: CDR1 SGHTA, CDR2 FQGNSA. The junction had 6 bases not matched to a gene; V was cut back by 1 base and J by 7 bases. This CDR3 is built from 15 residues. CDR3 DNA: TGTGCCAGCAGCTTAGGACGGGGGGGTAGAAATGAGCAGTTCTTC. Encoded protein: CASSLGRGGRNEQFF.

This rearrangement joins TRBV6-5 to TRBJ2-7; possible D gene TRBD1, 5 bases. CDR3 size: 13 residues. The germline V and J ends were trimmed by 7 bases and 0 bases, with 10 bases remaining between them. The germline gives CDR1 MNHEY, CDR2 SVGAGI. The CDR3 coding sequence is TGTGCCAGCACAGGGTATCCCTCCTACGAGCAGTACGTC. Protein: CASTGYPSYEQYV.

The chain links TRBV19 to TRBJ2-3; no clear D. In germline, CDR1 is LNHDA, CDR2 SQIVND (reference sequence). The V end lost 3 bases, the J end lost 6 bases, and 4 bases lay between the germline ends. The CDR3 totals 11 residues. This chain's CDR3 is CASSILDTQYF. The CDR3 DNA is TGTGCCAGTAGTATTCTGGATACGCAGTATTTT.

The rearrangement links TRBV19 to TRBJ2-3, with 7 bases fitting TRBD1. CDR3 length equals 14 residues. J was trimmed by 2 bases and V by 5 bases; bases with no gene match: 4. CDR1 and CDR2 from the germline V gene are LNHDA and SQIVND (reference sequence). The CDR3 sequence is CASSRDRPTDTQYF. CDR3 coding DNA: TGTGCCAGTAGTCGGGACAGACCCACAGATACGCAGTATTTT.

The rearrangement uses TRBV6-5 and TRBJ1-1, with no clear D. Germline V gene sequence: CDR1 MNHEY, CDR2 SVGAGI. Trimming left V 0 bases short and J 7 bases short, with 12 bases between. The CDR3 covers 14 residues. The CDR3 spells CASSYSSRRSEAFF. CDR3 DNA sequence: TGTGCCAGCAGTTACTCGTCCAGGAGGAGTGAAGCTTTCTTT.

This clone was counted between two and nine times. The chain employs TRBV10-3 and TRBJ2-7, with D hard to call. Germline-derived CDR1 and CDR2 are ENHRY and SYGVKD. CDR3 length: 12 residues. V lost 2 bases to trimming and J lost 3 bases, with 5 bases between them. The DNA of the CDR3 is TGTGCCATCAGTGAGGCAGGCTACGAGCAGTACGTC. It is translated as CAISEAGYEQYV.